The subject of this entry is one TCR beta chain. The source of the sample is a study of blood T cell repertoires in COVID-19. At the level of the study: T cells, B-cell-depleted T cells, or PBMCs supplied cDNA or gDNA.

The repertoire was sequenced with immunoSEQ multiplex PCR; TCRdb's copy has only in-frame clones and lacks some. The sample contains 150,000 or so clones, around nine tenths of which appear only once. This receptor was identified in a human donor in a cohort sampled during active COVID-19. Sequencing was done on a sample of peripheral blood.

This chain's CDR3 is CASSRGTSYNEQFF. The CDR3 bases are TGTGCCAGCAGCCGGGGGACTTCCTACAATGAGCAGTTCTTC. V and J are TRBV3-1 (or the pseudogene TRBV3-2) and TRBJ2-1; D may be TRBD2 (6 bases). The germline V gene has CDR1 LGHDT and CDR2 YNNKEL (reference sequence). Between the trimmed V and J ends, which lost 4 bases and 1 base, there was a span of 8 bases. The CDR3 runs to 14 residues.